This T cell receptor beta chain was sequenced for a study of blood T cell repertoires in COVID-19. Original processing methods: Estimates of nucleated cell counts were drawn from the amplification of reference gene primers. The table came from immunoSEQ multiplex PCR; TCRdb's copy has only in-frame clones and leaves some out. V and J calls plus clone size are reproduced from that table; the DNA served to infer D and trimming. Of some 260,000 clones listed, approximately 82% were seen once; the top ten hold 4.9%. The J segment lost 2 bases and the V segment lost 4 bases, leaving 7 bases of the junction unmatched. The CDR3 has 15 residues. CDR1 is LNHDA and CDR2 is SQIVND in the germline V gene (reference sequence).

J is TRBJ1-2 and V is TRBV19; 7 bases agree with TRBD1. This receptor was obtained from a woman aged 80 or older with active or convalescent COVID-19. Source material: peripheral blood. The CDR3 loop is CASSSWTGINYGYTF. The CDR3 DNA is TGTGCCAGTAGTAGTTGGACAGGCATAAACTATGGCTACACCTTC.